Listed below are T cell receptor beta chains from one sample, sequenced in a study of T cell responses to AZD1222 COVID-19 vaccine. Clones were read by immunoSEQ multiplex PCR, and TCRdb kept only the in-frame ones, dropping some. The data show approximately 190,000 clones, about 92% seen once. Sequenced here: peripheral blood, sampled on day 0 of AZD1222 vaccination. The receptors shown here come from an adult in good health. CDR3s include the opening cysteine and the closing phenylalanine or tryptophan. The order of the fields is D gene, V gene, J gene, clone size, CDR3 DNA, CDR3 protein. D genes are given only for firm matches. Only some rows state a clone size, as once, few, many or a class for expanded clones.

-	TRBV5-4	TRBJ1-2	-	TGTGCCAGCAGCGCGCAGGGGCAGGATGGCTACACCTTC	CASSAQGQDGYTF
-	TRBV7-3	TRBJ2-3	-	TGTGCCAGCAGCTTAAGCTCTCCTGGGGTCACAGATACGCAGTATTTT	CASSLSSPGVTDTQYF
-	TRBV30	TRBJ1-1	-	TGTGCCTGGAGTGTACCGGGGTTTCGGGTCTCTGAAGCTTTCTTT	CAWSVPGFRVSEAFF
-	TRBV24-1	TRBJ2-1	-	TGTGCCACCAGTGATTCGGGGGGCAGGTCCTACAATGAGCAGTTCTTC	CATSDSGGRSYNEQFF
-	TRBV19	TRBJ1-2	-	TGTGCCAGTAGTATAGAAGTCTTCAAAGTGGATGGCTACACCTTC	CASSIEVFKVDGYTF
-	TRBV6-4	TRBJ1-6	-	TGTGCCAGCAGTGACACCGGCAGGGGACATAATTCACCCCTCCACTTT	CASSDTGRGHNSPLHF
-	TRBV27	TRBJ1-2	-	TGTGCCAGCAGTTTATCAGGGCCCGCTAACTATGGCTACACCTTC	CASSLSGPANYGYTF
TRBD1	TRBV27	TRBJ2-7	-	TGTGCCAGCAGTCCTCGGACAGGGAACTACGAGCAGTACTTC	CASSPRTGNYEQYF
TRBD1	TRBV5-1	TRBJ1-2	-	TGCGCCAGCAGCTTGGCCGACAGGGGGAACAATGGCTACACCTTC	CASSLADRGNNGYTF
-	TRBV3-1/TRBV3-2	TRBJ1-4	once	TGTGCCAGCAGCCAAGATGAAAAACTGTTTTTT	CASSQDEKLFF
-	TRBV5-1	TRBJ1-5	-	TGCGCCAGCATGCAGGGACCCAATCAGCCCCAGCATTTT	CASMQGPNQPQHF
-	TRBV28	TRBJ1-4	-	TGTGCCAGCAGTCCCAGCCTACCAAAAAATGAAAAACTGTTTTTT	CASSPSLPKNEKLFF
-	TRBV5-6	TRBJ2-2	-	TGTGCCACCCACCTTGGAGGGACGGAGGACACCGGGGAGCTGTTTTTT	CATHLGGTEDTGELFF
-	TRBV24-1	TRBJ1-5	-	TGTGCCACCAGTGAAACCAGTAGCAATCAGCCCCAGCATTTT	CATSETSSNQPQHF
-	TRBV18	TRBJ1-5	-	TGTGCCAGCTCACCAACAGGTCAGCCCCAGCATTTT	CASSPTGQPQHF
TRBD1	TRBV10-3	TRBJ1-6	-	TGTGCCATCGCGGACAGGGCTAATAATTCACCCCTCCACTTT	CAIADRANNSPLHF
-	TRBV5-6	TRBJ1-6	-	TGTGCCAGCAGCTTGGATCCAGATAATTCACCCCTCCACTTT	CASSLDPDNSPLHF
-	TRBV6-1	TRBJ1-5	-	TGTGCCAGCAGTGAGATGACGCAAACGTTCCAGCCCCAGCATTTT	CASSEMTQTFQPQHF
-	TRBV12-3/TRBV12-4	TRBJ1-1	-	TGTGCCAGTGGACCGGGACTCCCGACTGAAGCTTTCTTT	CASGPGLPTEAFF
-	TRBV5-1	TRBJ2-5	-	TGCGCCAGCAGCTTGGTAGGAACAGGAGGAGAGACCCAGTACTTC	CASSLVGTGGETQYF
-	TRBV25-1	TRBJ1-2	-	TGTGCCAGCAGGGGGGGTGGTGCTGGCTACACCTTC	CASRGGGAGYTF
-	TRBV5-8	TRBJ1-1	few	TGTGCCAGCAGCTTGGTAGGGAGGAACACTGAAGCTTTCTTT	CASSLVGRNTEAFF
-	TRBV6-5	TRBJ2-7	few	TGTGCCAGCAGTTACATCGGGGGAGTGGGCTACGAGCAGTACTTC	CASSYIGGVGYEQYF
-	TRBV6-1	TRBJ1-2	-	TGTGCCAGCAGTGAACGTGGAGGACTTGACTATGGCTACACCTTC	CASSERGGLDYGYTF
-	TRBV6-1	TRBJ1-5	few	TGTGCCAGCAGTGAAGAGGGCAGGCCCGGGCAGCATTTT	CASSEEGRPGQHF
TRBD2	TRBV28	TRBJ2-1	-	TGTGCCAGCACCACGGGGGGCTCCTACAATGAGCAGTTCTTC	CASTTGGSYNEQFF
-	TRBV28	TRBJ1-5	-	TGTGCCAGCAGACTAGGGGGTATTAGCAATCAGCCCCAGCATTTT	CASRLGGISNQPQHF
-	TRBV28	TRBJ2-7	-	TGTGCCAGCGATACCCGGCACATAGCAGGGGTTGCCTACGAGCAGTACTTC	CASDTRHIAGVAYEQYF
-	TRBV12-5	TRBJ1-1	-	TGTGCTAGTGGTTTGGTACAAGTCAGGAGTTTAAGTGAAGCTTTCTTT	CASGLVQVRSLSEAFF